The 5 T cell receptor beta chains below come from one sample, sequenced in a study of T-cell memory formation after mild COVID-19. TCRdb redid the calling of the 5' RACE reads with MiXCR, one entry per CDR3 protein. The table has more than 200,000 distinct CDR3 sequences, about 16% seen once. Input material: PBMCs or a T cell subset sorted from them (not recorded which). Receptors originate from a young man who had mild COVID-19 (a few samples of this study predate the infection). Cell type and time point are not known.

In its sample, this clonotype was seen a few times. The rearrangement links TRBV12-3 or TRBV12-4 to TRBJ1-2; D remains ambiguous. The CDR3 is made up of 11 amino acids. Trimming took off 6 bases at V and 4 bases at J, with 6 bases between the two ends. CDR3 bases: TGTGCCAGCAGCAGCATCTATGGCTACACCTTC. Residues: CASSSIYGYTF.

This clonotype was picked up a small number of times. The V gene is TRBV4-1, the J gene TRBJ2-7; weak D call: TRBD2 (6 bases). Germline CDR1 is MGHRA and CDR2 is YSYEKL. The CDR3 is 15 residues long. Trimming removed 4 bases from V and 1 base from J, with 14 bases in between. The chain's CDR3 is CASSPLWRGSYEQYF. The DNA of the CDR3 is TGCGCCAGCAGCCCTCTTTGGCGGGGATCCTACGAGCAGTACTTC.

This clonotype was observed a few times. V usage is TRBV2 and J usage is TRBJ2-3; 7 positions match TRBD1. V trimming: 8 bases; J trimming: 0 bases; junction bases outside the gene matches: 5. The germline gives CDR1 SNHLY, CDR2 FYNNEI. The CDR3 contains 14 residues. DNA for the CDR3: TGTGCCAGCGTCCGGGACAGAAGCACAGATACGCAGTATTTT. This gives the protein CASVRDRSTDTQYF.

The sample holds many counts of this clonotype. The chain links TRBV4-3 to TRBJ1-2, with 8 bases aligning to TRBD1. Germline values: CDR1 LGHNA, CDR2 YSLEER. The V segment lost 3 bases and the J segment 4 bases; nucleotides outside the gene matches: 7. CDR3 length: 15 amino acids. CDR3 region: CASSQQTGVGYGYTF. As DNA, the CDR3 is TGCGCCAGCAGCCAGCAGACAGGGGTAGGCTATGGCTACACCTTC.

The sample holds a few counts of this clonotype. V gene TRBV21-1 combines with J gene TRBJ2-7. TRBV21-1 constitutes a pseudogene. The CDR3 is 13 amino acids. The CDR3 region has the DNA TGTGCCAGCAGCAAAGCTAAGGGATACGAGCAGTACGTC. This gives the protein CASSKAKGYEQYV.